A selection of T cell receptor beta chains follows, all from one sample in a study of spatial heterogeneity in lung cancer. From the 5' RACE reads, TCRdb called clonotypes with MiXCR, one entry per CDR3 protein. The sample has approximately 7,000 distinct CDR3 sequences, about 3.4% seen once. Sequencing was performed on lung tumor tissue, taken at surgery. The receptors come from a male donor with early-stage non-small cell lung cancer. CDR3s include the opening cysteine and the closing phenylalanine or tryptophan. A D gene is named only where the DNA matches it firmly. The size field reads once, few or many counts, or a class when the clone is expanded.

j_gene	v_gene	d_gene	abundance	CDR3nt	CDR3aa
TRBJ1-5	TRBV5-1	.	many	TGCGCCAGCAGCTATGGGACTGACTCCCAGCCCCAGCATTTT	CASSYGTDSQPQHF
TRBJ1-1	TRBV20-1	.	many	TGCAGTGCTACCAAGGGGTTACTTGGTGAAGCTTTCTTT	CSATKGLLGEAFF
TRBJ2-1	TRBV11-2	.	many	TGTGCCAGCAGCTCTGGATCCCGCAATGAGCAGTTCTTC	CASSSGSRNEQFF
TRBJ2-1	TRBV5-4	TRBD2	many	TGTGCCAGCAGCCCCGAGCGGGAACCCTACAATGAGCAGTTCTTC	CASSPEREPYNEQFF
TRBJ2-1	TRBV27	TRBD1	medium-sized	TGTGCCAGCAGTTCCCGGGACAGGGGACATGAGCAGTTCTTC	CASSSRDRGHEQFF
TRBJ2-5	TRBV30	.	many	TGTGCCTGGAAACGACAGGCTCAAGAGACCCAGTACTTC	CAWKRQAQETQYF
TRBJ2-7	TRBV3-1	.	many	TGTGCCAGCAGCCCCTCAGGGGGGGGGTACGAGCAGTACTTC	CASSPSGGGYEQYF
TRBJ1-2	TRBV5-1	.	many	TGCGCCAGCAGCTTGTCGCCTGGTGCTAACTATGGCTACACCTTC	CASSLSPGANYGYTF
TRBJ2-1	TRBV9	TRBD2	medium-sized	TGTGCCAGCAGCGTACCCCTAGCGGGGGGGATCGACAATGAGCAGTTCTTC	CASSVPLAGGIDNEQFF
TRBJ1-2	TRBV7-8	.	medium-sized	TGTGCCAGCAGCTCCTATTTAGCAAACATGTATGGCTACACCTTC	CASSSYLANMYGYTF
TRBJ2-7	TRBV9	TRBD1	medium-sized	TGTGCCAGCAGCGTGGGGGACAGGGGGCACAACGAGCAGTACTTC	CASSVGDRGHNEQYF
TRBJ2-7	TRBV3-1	TRBD2	many	TGTGCCAGCAGCCAAGAGCGGGGGATCCGCGAGCAGTACTTC	CASSQERGIREQYF
TRBJ2-4	TRBV29-1	TRBD2	many	TGCAGCGTTGTGGGTGGGGCGGGAGATGAGGAAAACATTCAGTACTTC	CSVVGGAGDEENIQYF
TRBJ2-7	TRBV3-1	.	many	TGTGCCACCCAAGGACTGACCTCCTACGAGCAGTACTTC	CATQGLTSYEQYF
TRBJ1-1	TRBV30	TRBD1	many	TGTGCCTGGAGCCTCCAGGGGGCGGACACTGAAGCTTTCTTT	CAWSLQGADTEAFF